These T cell receptor beta chains were read from a single sample in a study of blood T cell repertoires in COVID-19. Repertoires were generated with immunoSEQ multiplex PCR, while TCRdb's copy carries only in-frame clones and drops some. The table shows about 150,000 clones, with 80% to 85% occurring only once. The sequenced sample was PBMCs or T cells enriched from blood (not recorded which). The receptors derive from a man between 65 and 80 years old who had been exposed to COVID-19. The CDR3 runs from the conserved cysteine through the conserved F or W. Fields, in order: D gene, V gene, clone size, J gene, CDR3 protein, CDR3 DNA. The D gene is left open where the match is weak. Not every row has a clone size; where given, it reads once, few, many or a size class.

d_call: TRBD2
v_call: TRBV11-2
clone_size: NA
j_call: TRBJ2-7
cdr3_aa: CASSPGLAAYEQYF
cdr3_nt: TGTGCCAGCAGCCCCGGACTAGCGGCCTATGAGCAGTACTTC

d_call: NA
v_call: TRBV4-1
clone_size: NA
j_call: TRBJ2-7
cdr3_aa: CASSELQGSSYEQYF
cdr3_nt: TGCGCCAGCAGCGAGTTACAGGGAAGCTCCTACGAGCAGTACTTC

d_call: TRBD1
v_call: TRBV28
clone_size: NA
j_call: TRBJ2-7
cdr3_aa: CASSLTAGTGGGEQYF
cdr3_nt: TGTGCCAGCAGCTTGACCGCCGGGACAGGGGGCGGGGAGCAGTACTTC

d_call: NA
v_call: TRBV28
clone_size: few
j_call: TRBJ1-6
cdr3_aa: CASRPGAFSYNSPLHF
cdr3_nt: TGTGCCAGCAGGCCAGGCGCGTTCTCCTATAATTCACCCCTCCACTTT

d_call: NA
v_call: TRBV7-9
clone_size: NA
j_call: TRBJ2-7
cdr3_aa: CASSPKGQSFYEQYF
cdr3_nt: TGTGCCAGCAGCCCCAAAGGACAGTCTTTCTACGAGCAGTACTTC

d_call: TRBD1
v_call: TRBV28
clone_size: NA
j_call: TRBJ1-2
cdr3_aa: CASSSWTGPGYTF
cdr3_nt: TGTGCCAGCAGTTCTTGGACAGGCCCTGGCTACACCTTC

d_call: NA
v_call: TRBV4-1
clone_size: few
j_call: TRBJ1-3
cdr3_aa: CASSQDRVDVSGNTIYF
cdr3_nt: TGCGCCAGCAGCCAAGACAGGGTAGACGTCTCTGGAAACACCATATATTTT

d_call: NA
v_call: TRBV5-1
clone_size: NA
j_call: TRBJ1-1
cdr3_aa: CASSFEPNTEAFF
cdr3_nt: TGCGCCAGCAGCTTTGAGCCGAACACTGAAGCTTTCTTT

d_call: NA
v_call: TRBV7-9
clone_size: NA
j_call: TRBJ1-3
cdr3_aa: CASSRTDSGNTIYF
cdr3_nt: TGTGCCAGCAGCCGGACAGATTCTGGAAACACCATATATTTT

d_call: TRBD1
v_call: TRBV25-1
clone_size: NA
j_call: TRBJ2-5
cdr3_aa: CASSGRDRGGETQYF
cdr3_nt: TGTGCCAGCAGTGGCCGGGACAGGGGAGGGGAGACCCAGTACTTC

d_call: TRBD2
v_call: TRBV18
clone_size: NA
j_call: TRBJ2-3
cdr3_aa: CASSPLGLAGVSTDTQYF
cdr3_nt: TGTGCCAGCTCACCACTGGGACTAGCGGGGGTTAGCACAGATACGCAGTATTTT

d_call: NA
v_call: TRBV6-1
clone_size: NA
j_call: TRBJ1-3
cdr3_aa: CASSDQWTSGNTIYF
cdr3_nt: TGTGCCAGCAGTGATCAGTGGACTTCTGGAAACACCATATATTTT

d_call: NA
v_call: TRBV18
clone_size: NA
j_call: TRBJ1-2
cdr3_aa: CASSPRQALNYGYTF
cdr3_nt: TGTGCCAGCTCTCCTCGACAGGCTTTGAACTATGGCTACACCTTC

d_call: TRBD2
v_call: TRBV5-6
clone_size: NA
j_call: TRBJ2-5
cdr3_aa: CASSLRSGGTETQYF
cdr3_nt: TGTGCCAGCAGCTTGAGAAGCGGGGGAACAGAGACCCAGTACTTC

d_call: NA
v_call: TRBV6-2/TRBV6-3
clone_size: NA
j_call: TRBJ2-7
cdr3_aa: CASSQTRQHYEQYF
cdr3_nt: TGTGCCAGCAGTCAGACAAGACAGCACTACGAGCAGTACTTC

d_call: NA
v_call: TRBV9
clone_size: NA
j_call: TRBJ1-2
cdr3_aa: CASSAHYRAANYGYTF
cdr3_nt: TGTGCCAGCAGCGCCCATTACAGGGCAGCTAACTATGGCTACACCTTC

d_call: NA
v_call: TRBV7-2
clone_size: NA
j_call: TRBJ1-4
cdr3_aa: CASSPRNTGTNEKLFF
cdr3_nt: TGTGCCAGCAGCCCACGGAACACGGGGACTAATGAAAAACTGTTTTTT

d_call: TRBD2
v_call: TRBV24-1
clone_size: NA
j_call: TRBJ2-5
cdr3_aa: CATSELSGDIETQYF
cdr3_nt: TGTGCCACCAGTGAGTTGAGCGGGGATATAGAGACCCAGTACTTC

d_call: NA
v_call: TRBV20-1
clone_size: NA
j_call: TRBJ1-1
cdr3_aa: CSASLHHEAFF
cdr3_nt: TGCAGTGCTAGCTTACACCATGAAGCTTTCTTT

d_call: TRBD2
v_call: TRBV6-2/TRBV6-3
clone_size: few
j_call: TRBJ2-7
cdr3_aa: CASSRTSGGYEQYF
cdr3_nt: TGTGCCAGCAGCCGGACTAGCGGGGGGTACGAGCAGTACTTC

d_call: NA
v_call: TRBV5-1
clone_size: NA
j_call: TRBJ2-3
cdr3_aa: CASSTPLVASTDTQYF
cdr3_nt: TGCGCCAGCAGCACTCCTCTTGTAGCTAGCACAGATACGCAGTATTTT

d_call: TRBD1
v_call: TRBV6-5
clone_size: NA
j_call: TRBJ2-5
cdr3_aa: CASSTYRDRKETQYF
cdr3_nt: TGTGCCAGCAGTACTTACCGGGACAGGAAAGAGACCCAGTACTTC

d_call: TRBD1
v_call: TRBV11-3
clone_size: NA
j_call: TRBJ1-5
cdr3_aa: CASGGQGLPQPQHF
cdr3_nt: TGTGCCAGCGGGGGACAGGGATTGCCTCAGCCCCAGCATTTT

d_call: NA
v_call: TRBV7-6
clone_size: NA
j_call: TRBJ1-1
cdr3_aa: CASSLVADKNTEAFF
cdr3_nt: TGTGCCAGCAGCTTAGTGGCAGATAAGAACACTGAAGCTTTCTTT

d_call: NA
v_call: TRBV11-2
clone_size: NA
j_call: TRBJ1-1
cdr3_aa: CASSLGHTMNTEAFF
cdr3_nt: TGTGCCAGCAGCTTAGGACATACCATGAACACTGAAGCTTTCTTT

d_call: NA
v_call: TRBV6-5
clone_size: NA
j_call: TRBJ2-5
cdr3_aa: CASTDPGAETQYF
cdr3_nt: TGTGCCAGCACCGATCCAGGGGCAGAGACCCAGTACTTC